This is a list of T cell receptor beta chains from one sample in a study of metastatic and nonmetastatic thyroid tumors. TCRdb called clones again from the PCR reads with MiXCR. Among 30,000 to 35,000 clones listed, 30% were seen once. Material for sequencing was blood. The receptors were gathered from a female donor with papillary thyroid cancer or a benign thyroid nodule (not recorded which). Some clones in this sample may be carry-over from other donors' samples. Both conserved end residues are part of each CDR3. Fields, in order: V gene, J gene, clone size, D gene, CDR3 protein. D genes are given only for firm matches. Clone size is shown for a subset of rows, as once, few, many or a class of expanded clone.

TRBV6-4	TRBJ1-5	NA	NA	CASSASGVGNQPQHF
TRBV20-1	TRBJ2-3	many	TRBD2	CSAPQSGVRTDTQYF
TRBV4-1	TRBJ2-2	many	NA	CASSQRVATNTGELFF
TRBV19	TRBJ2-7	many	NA	CASSIGLQAGEQYF
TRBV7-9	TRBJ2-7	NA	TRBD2	CASLSGSLVDEQYF
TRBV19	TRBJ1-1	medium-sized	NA	CASMPASNTEAFF
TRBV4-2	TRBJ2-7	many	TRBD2	CASSQEDSGRREQYF
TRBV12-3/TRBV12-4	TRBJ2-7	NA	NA	CASSSLEQVETQGNEQYF
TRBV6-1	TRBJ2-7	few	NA	CASRSDYRGYEQYF
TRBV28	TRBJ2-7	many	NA	CASIDSIFSYEQYF
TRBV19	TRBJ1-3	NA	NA	CASSIKRIVSGRNTIYF
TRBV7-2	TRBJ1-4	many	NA	CASSLNWEKLFF
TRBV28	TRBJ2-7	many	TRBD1	CASSSYLQGHEQYF
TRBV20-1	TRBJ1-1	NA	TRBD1	CSANRRTGGITEAFF
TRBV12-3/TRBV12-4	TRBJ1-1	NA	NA	CASSGGRAVTEAFF
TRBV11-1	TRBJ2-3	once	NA	CASSLAGGVLPSTDTQYF
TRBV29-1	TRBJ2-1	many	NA	CSVGRVGNEQFF
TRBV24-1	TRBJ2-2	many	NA	CATSERRRETGELFF
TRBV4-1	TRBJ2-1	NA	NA	CASSQEETLYSEQFF
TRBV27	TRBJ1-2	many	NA	CASSLQGSLGLTDGYTF
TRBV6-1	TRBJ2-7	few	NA	CASSGSFHEQYF
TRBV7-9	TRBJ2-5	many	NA	CASSWDSTGVGWETQYF
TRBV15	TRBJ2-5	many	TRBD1	CATSSEKGAFQDQETQYF
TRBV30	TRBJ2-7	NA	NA	CAWSLAGNFAYEQYF
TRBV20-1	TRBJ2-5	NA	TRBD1	CSASHRGTSTQYF
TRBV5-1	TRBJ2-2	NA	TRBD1	CASSLETGMNTGELFF
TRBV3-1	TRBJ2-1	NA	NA	CASSQDWSSYNEQFF
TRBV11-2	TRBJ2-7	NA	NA	CASSSTPGQTLLRQYF
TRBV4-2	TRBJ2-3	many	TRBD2	CASSQELAGGTDTQYF